This TCR beta chain was documented in a study of cytomegalovirus exposure and HLA in healthy donors. Study-level results: Reports described diagnosis of cytomegalovirus status by the classifier as highly specific and sensitive. Within an earlier analysis, most TCR beta V segments proved productive either about 87% or about 30% of the time.

Comment on this clone: Its target is not known.

The CDR3 sequence is 15 residues long. V shed 6 bases and J 5 bases; nucleotides not matched to a gene: 6. The germline gives CDR1 SNHLY, CDR2 FYNNEI. 60 Vbeta and 13 Jbeta primers were used in PCR. Sequencing was performed with immunoSEQ multiplex PCR; in TCRdb, only in-frame clones are kept and a portion is missing. The table lists 100,000 or so clones, 70% to 80% of them singletons, with around a tenth in the top ten. The sample comprised PBMCs. The V gene is TRBV2, the J gene TRBJ2-1; 11 positions agree with TRBD2. The sequence was collected from a male donor in good health and CMV-seropositive. This CDR3 reads CASRATSGKDNEQFF. CDR3 coding DNA: TGTGCCAGCAGAGCGACTAGCGGGAAAGACAATGAGCAGTTCTTC.